This is a list of T cell receptor beta chains from one sample in a study of shared clonotypes between healthy human individuals. Clones were sequenced by immunoSEQ multiplex PCR, and TCRdb holds only the in-frame ones, with some missing. The data contain 2 million to 2.5 million clones, 85% to 95% of them singletons. The sequencing sample was made of naive CD4+ T cells from PBMCs. The receptor set was obtained from a man in his late teens or twenties in good health. Some clones in this sample may be carry-over from other donors' samples. CDR3s leave out the opening cysteine and the closing phenylalanine or tryptophan.

J | V | length | CDR3
TRBJ1-1 | TRBV18 | 11 | ASSMGGSTEAF
TRBJ2-3 | TRBV5-4 | 13 | ASSLDSVSTDTQY
TRBJ1-5 | TRBV4-1 | 12 | ASSQEKTRQPQH
TRBJ2-3 | TRBV11-1 | 13 | ASSYGLAGVDTQY
TRBJ2-7 | TRBV5-8 | 13 | ASRLFRVSSSEQY
TRBJ1-4 | TRBV2 | 12 | ASSEAGQIGKLF
TRBJ2-6 | TRBV14 | 14 | ASSQAGISGANVLT
TRBJ2-2 | TRBV7-9 | 14 | TSSLKFGANTGELF
TRBJ1-6 | TRBV6-5 | 12 | ASSPGIYNSPLH
TRBJ2-7 | TRBV6-5 | 11 | ASSFTGPGEQY
TRBJ1-5 | TRBV5-1 | 13 | ASSLTGEIQQPQH
TRBJ2-5 | TRBV4-1 | 16 | ASSQDLGLPNRQETQY
TRBJ2-3 | TRBV5-4 | 10 | ASSIRTDTQY
TRBJ2-3 | TRBV5-6 | 11 | ASTLGDGSTQY
TRBJ2-7 | TRBV7-3 | 11 | ASSLTGANEQY
TRBJ1-2 | TRBV4-3 | 11 | ASSQETGGGYT